Listed below are T cell receptor beta chains from one sample, sequenced in a study of OX40 agonist ivuxolimab in advanced cancers. Generated by immunoSEQ multiplex PCR, the TCRdb table keeps only in-frame clones and is missing some. The sample lists 7,000 or so clones, roughly 80% occurring once. The sample in question was CD4+ or CD8+ T cells sorted from blood, obtained in a trial of the OX40 agonist ivuxolimab. Receptor source: an adult with an advanced solid tumor such as melanoma, head and neck, liver or kidney cancer. CDR3s include the opening cysteine and the closing phenylalanine or tryptophan.

TRBV2,CASRATLDVGRGNEQFF
TRBV6-6,CASSYYRTGELFF
TRBV29-1,CSVDTGETEAFF
TRBV7-2,CASTRRHGELFF
TRBV29-1,CSVGVRVGLGTEAFF
TRBV19,CASSIFMVGYNEQFF
TRBV9,CASSVDPGWSGELFF
TRBV5-1,CASSLWSGAYEQYF
TRBV7-9,CASSGITGDAGEQYF
TRBV6-1,CASSDPGGLNTEAFF
TRBV19,CASSIWGTGGYEQYF
TRBV27,CASSPGTASNQPQHF
TRBV28,CASSFWQGLNTEAFF
TRBV9,CASSIVGTRPDTQYF
TRBV7-7,CAGRGADTQYF
TRBV2,CASRVLAGEADTQYF
TRBV27,CASSSFLPSRGGNYGYTF
TRBV7-7,CASSLSGSDTQYF
TRBV19,CASNPLTGALYYGYTF
TRBV27,CASSFGVTDTQYF
TRBV6-6,CASSYGTDEAFF
TRBV28,CASSLHRTGTNYGYTF
TRBV9,CASSLSAGGRYEQYF
TRBV25-1,CASSGGNEKLFF
TRBV13,CASSYRTGYGYTF
TRBV11-2,CASTDGVDEQFF
TRBV5-4,CASSLRGMDTEAFF
TRBV29-1,CSVGQPHYGYTF
TRBV7-9,CASSSNRQGSTEKLFF
TRBV7-2,CASSPDYRGVNTQYF
TRBV28,CASSFRWGEKLFF